This entry lists 12 T cell receptor beta chains sequenced from one sample in a study of control samples from healthy donors and cancer patients. Data came from immunoSEQ multiplex PCR; TCRdb stores just in-frame clones and leaves some out. The sample lists about 160,000 clones; over 85% were seen once. The sample comprised blood. The receptors stem from a man aged 25-40 years in good health.

The chain carries TRBV24-1 and TRBJ1-2; TRBD1 aligns across 7 bases. This CDR3 has 15 residues. V lost 3 bases to trimming and J lost 5 bases; unmatched junction nucleotides: 8. CDR1 is KGHDR and CDR2 is SFDVKD in the germline V gene. The CDR3 loop is CATSDGRTGRYGYTF. CDR3 coding DNA: TGTGCCACCAGTGATGGACGGACAGGACGTTATGGCTACACCTTC.

The V and J genes are TRBV27 and TRBJ2-1; no reliable D call. CDR1 and CDR2 from the germline V gene are MNHEY and SMNVEV (reference sequence). This CDR3 has 13 residues. Trimming stripped 0 bases from V and 9 bases from J, with 9 bases between. In DNA, the CDR3 is TGTGCCAGCAGTTTATCCCCTTTTAGTGAGCAGTTCTTC. Protein product: CASSLSPFSEQFF.

V usage is TRBV12-1 and J usage is TRBJ2-4; TRBD1, as called in the table, went unchecked against the DNA. TRBV12-1 corresponds to a pseudogene. The CDR3 length is 16 residues. The CDR3 protein is CASNTFREGGPDIQYF. CDR3 nucleotides: TGTGCCAGCAACACCTTCCGGGAAGGGGGTCCGGACATTCAGTACTTC.

V usage is TRBV30 and J usage is TRBJ1-5, with a tentative D call TRBD1 (6 bases). The germline V gene encodes CDR1 GTSNPN and CDR2 SVGIG (reference sequence). The CDR3 runs 14 residues. V was trimmed by 0 bases and J by 5 bases, leaving 11 bases between them. CDR3 in amino acids: CAWSVMGGYQPQHF. CDR3 in DNA: TGTGCCTGGAGTGTAATGGGGGGCTATCAGCCCCAGCATTTT. The whole variable domain, remainder taken from reference TRBV30 and TRBJ1-5, is SQTIHQWPATLVQPVGSPLSLECTVEGTSNPNLYWYRQAAGRGLQLLFYSVGIGQISSEVPQNLSASRPQDRQFILSSKKLLLSDSGFYLCAWSVMGGYQPQHFGDGTRLSIL.

The V call is TRBV5-4, the J call TRBJ2-1, with a tentative D call TRBD2 (5 bases). The CDR3 is 15 amino acids. V was clipped by 4 bases and J by 5 bases, with 16 bases between them. The germline CDR1 and CDR2 sequences are SGHNT and YYREEE (reference sequence). For the CDR3, the DNA is TGTGCCAGCAGCCCCCTAATAGCGCCTGACAATGAGCAGTTCTTC. The encoded protein is CASSPLIAPDNEQFF.

The chain has TRBV5-1 and TRBJ2-4, with 8 bases matching TRBD2. This CDR3 spans 15 amino acids. The trim removed 2 bases at V and 8 bases at J, leaving 9 bases unmatched. CDR1 is SGHRS, CDR2 YFSETQ, per germline. CDR3 in amino acids: CASSLAGAKGDIQYF. The CDR3 coding sequence is TGCGCCAGCAGCTTAGCGGGGGCTAAAGGAGACATTCAGTACTTC.

This clone appeared once. This chain connects TRBV5-1 to TRBJ1-1, with TRBD1 matching over 7 bases. V lost 5 bases to trimming and J lost 5 bases; unmatched junction nucleotides: 15. The germline gives CDR1 SGHRS, CDR2 YFSETQ. CDR3 length: 16 residues. The CDR3 DNA sequence: TGCGCCAGCAGTCTCGTTTCCAGACAGGGAGGGACTGAAGCTTTCTTT. This encodes CASSLVSRQGGTEAFF.

V and J are TRBV20-1 and TRBJ2-2; D uncertain. In germline, CDR1 is DFQATT, CDR2 SNEGSKA (reference sequence). The ends were cut back, 1 base at V and 5 bases at J, with 2 bases in the middle. The CDR3 runs to 11 residues. The CDR3 loop reads CSARGTGELFF. As DNA, the CDR3 is TGCAGTGCTAGAGGGACCGGGGAGCTGTTTTTT.

A single count supports this clone. This sequence joins TRBV7-6 and TRBJ2-5, with a possible D match to TRBD1 (8 bases). The CDR3 is made up of 15 amino acids. V lost 5 bases, J lost 3 bases, and 16 bases lay in between. Per germline, CDR1 SGHVS and CDR2 FNYEAQ. The CDR3 reads CASSQRTGREETQYF. For the CDR3, the DNA is TGTGCCAGCAGCCAGCGGACAGGGAGGGAAGAGACCCAGTACTTC.

This chain links TRBV7-2 with TRBJ2-5, with 10 bases lining up with TRBD2. Unmatched junction bases numbered 12, after V lost 3 bases and J lost 5 bases. CDR3 length: 17 residues. Germline CDR1 reads SGHTA; CDR2 reads FQGNSA. The CDR3 here is CASSFPGGTSDLETQYF. The DNA for the CDR3 is TGTGCCAGCAGCTTTCCAGGTGGGACTAGCGATCTCGAGACCCAGTACTTC.

The J gene is TRBJ2-3, the V gene TRBV2, with 7 bases identical to TRBD1. CDR3 length: 15 amino acids. V was clipped by 7 bases and J by 5 bases; unmatched bases: 12. Per germline, CDR1 SNHLY and CDR2 FYNNEI. The CDR3, as DNA: TGTGCCAGCATACCCGGGGTTACAGGGGTAGATACGCAGTATTTT. This gives the protein CASIPGVTGVDTQYF.

CDR3 nucleotide sequence: TGTGCCTGGACTCGGCGGTTGGGCTACACCTTC. Translating it yields CAWTRRLGYTF. The chain joins TRBV30 to TRBJ1-2; D is ambiguous. The CDR3 extends over 11 amino acids. The germline V and J ends were trimmed by 4 bases and 8 bases, with 11 bases remaining between them. CDR1 and CDR2 from the germline V gene are GTSNPN and SVGIG (reference sequence).